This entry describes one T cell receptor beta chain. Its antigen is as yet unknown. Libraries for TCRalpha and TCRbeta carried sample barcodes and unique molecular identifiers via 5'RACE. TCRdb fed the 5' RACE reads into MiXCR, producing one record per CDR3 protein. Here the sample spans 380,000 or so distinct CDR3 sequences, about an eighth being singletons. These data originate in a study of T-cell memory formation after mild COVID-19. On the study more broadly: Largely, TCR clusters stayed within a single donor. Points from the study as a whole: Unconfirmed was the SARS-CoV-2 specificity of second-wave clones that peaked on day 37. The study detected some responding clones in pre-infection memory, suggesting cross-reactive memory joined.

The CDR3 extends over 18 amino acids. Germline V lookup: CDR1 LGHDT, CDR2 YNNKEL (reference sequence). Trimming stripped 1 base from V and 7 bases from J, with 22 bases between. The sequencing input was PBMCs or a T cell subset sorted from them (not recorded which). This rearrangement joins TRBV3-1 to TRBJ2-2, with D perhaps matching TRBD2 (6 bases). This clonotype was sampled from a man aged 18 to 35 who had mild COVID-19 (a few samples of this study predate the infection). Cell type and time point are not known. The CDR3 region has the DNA TGTGCCAGCAGCCAAGTAGCGGCCCGTAGGGTTTCGGTCGGGGAGCTGTTTTTT. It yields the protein CASSQVAARRVSVGELFF.